This is a list of T cell receptor beta chains from one sample in a study of regulatory T cells in long-lasting Graves disease. In TCRdb, the multiplex PCR reads were re-called with MiXCR into one record per CDR3 protein. The data contain about 660,000 distinct CDR3 sequences, about 30% of them singletons. The sequencing here drew on peripheral blood mononuclear cells (PBMCs), taken when the disease was refractory, from a patient treated with antithyroid drugs. These TCRs come from a female donor with Graves disease. Both conserved end residues are part of each CDR3. The D gene is left open where the match is weak. The size field is filled for only some rows; it gives once, few, many or a size class.

CDR3nt | CDR3aa | len | v_gene | abundance | d_gene | j_gene
TGTGCTAGTGACGACGGCTCCTACAATGAGCAGTTCTTC | CASDDGSYNEQFF | 13 | TRBV12-5 | . | . | TRBJ2-1
TGTGCCAGCAGTTATTGGGAACGGAGCACTGAAGCTTTCTTT | CASSYWERSTEAFF | 14 | TRBV6-9 | many | . | TRBJ1-1
TGTGCCAGCAATGTTCAGCCGGGGGATTCACCCCTCCACTTT | CASNVQPGDSPLHF | 14 | TRBV9 | few | . | TRBJ1-6
TGCGCCAGCAGTGGTCCCAACTCCTACGAGCAGTACTTC | CASSGPNSYEQYF | 13 | TRBV10-1 | few | . | TRBJ2-7
TGCAGTGCTTCCGACAGGGGGCCAGTAAGCACTGAAGCTTTCTTT | CSASDRGPVSTEAFF | 15 | TRBV20-1 | . | TRBD1 | TRBJ1-1
TGTGCCAGCAGTACCGGGACAGGGGCTTATGGCTACACCTTC | CASSTGTGAYGYTF | 14 | TRBV7-8 | few | TRBD1 | TRBJ1-2
TGCGCCAGCAGCCAAGATCTGGGTGGTGCAGGGAGCGAAAAACTGTTTTTT | CASSQDLGGAGSEKLFF | 17 | TRBV4-1 | . | . | TRBJ1-4
TGCGCCAGCAGCTCCAAAGACAGGCTGTCGGACGAATACGAGCAGTACTTC | CASSSKDRLSDEYEQYF | 17 | TRBV5-1 | . | . | TRBJ2-7
TGTGCCAGCAGTCTCGAGCCCCTCTCCTACGAGCAGTACTTC | CASSLEPLSYEQYF | 14 | TRBV11-2 | many | . | TRBJ2-7
TGTGCCAGCAGCCCCGGAAGGGACTGGGGGCTGTTTTTT | CASSPGRDWGLFF | 13 | TRBV7-9 | . | . | TRBJ1-4
TGTGCCAGCAGTTACGGAGACAATGAGCAGTTCTTC | CASSYGDNEQFF | 12 | TRBV28 | . | . | TRBJ2-1
TGTGCCAGCAGTCGCGGGGGGCGCTCAGACGCTGAAGCTTTCTTT | CASSRGGRSDAEAFF | 15 | TRBV6-1 | . | . | TRBJ1-1
TGTGCCAGCAGCTTGTACGACAGGATTAACTATGGCTACACCTTC | CASSLYDRINYGYTF | 15 | TRBV5-6 | . | . | TRBJ1-2
TGTGCCAGCGCCACACTAGCGCCCACCGGGGAGCTGTTTTTT | CASATLAPTGELFF | 14 | TRBV7-6 | . | TRBD2 | TRBJ2-2
TGTGCCAGCAGCCAAGATCTTGGGCGACGGCACCACTCTAACTATGGCTACACCTTC | CASSQDLGRRHHSNYGYTF | 19 | TRBV14 | . | . | TRBJ1-2
TGTGCCAGCAGCCAAAGCCGTCTCACTGAAGCTTTCTTT | CASSQSRLTEAFF | 13 | TRBV7-9 | few | . | TRBJ1-1
TGTGCCAGCAGTTACTACGGACGGGATAATTCACCCCTCCACTTT | CASSYYGRDNSPLHF | 15 | TRBV6-2/TRBV6-3 | few | . | TRBJ1-6
TGTGCCAGCAGCTTAGGACAGGTCGATGGCTACACCTTC | CASSLGQVDGYTF | 13 | TRBV11-2 | . | . | TRBJ1-2
TGTGCCAGCAGCTGGGACAGGGTAGGCAATGAGCAGTTCTTC | CASSWDRVGNEQFF | 14 | TRBV11-1 | . | TRBD1 | TRBJ2-1
TGTGCCTGGAGTGTGAACAGAAATTCACCCCTCCACTTT | CAWSVNRNSPLHF | 13 | TRBV30 | few | . | TRBJ1-6
TGTGCCAGCTACCAGACAGGGACCTATGGCTACACCTTC | CASYQTGTYGYTF | 13 | TRBV18 | . | TRBD1 | TRBJ1-2
TGTGCCAGCAGCCAGACAGGGGTGGATTCACCCCTCCACTTT | CASSQTGVDSPLHF | 14 | TRBV3-1 | . | TRBD1 | TRBJ1-6
TGCAGTGCGGTGGAATCGAGCAATCAGCCCCAGCATTTT | CSAVESSNQPQHF | 13 | TRBV20-1 | . | . | TRBJ1-5
TGTGCCAGCCTACAGGAGGGCGGCTACACCTTC | CASLQEGGYTF | 11 | TRBV28 | many | . | TRBJ1-2